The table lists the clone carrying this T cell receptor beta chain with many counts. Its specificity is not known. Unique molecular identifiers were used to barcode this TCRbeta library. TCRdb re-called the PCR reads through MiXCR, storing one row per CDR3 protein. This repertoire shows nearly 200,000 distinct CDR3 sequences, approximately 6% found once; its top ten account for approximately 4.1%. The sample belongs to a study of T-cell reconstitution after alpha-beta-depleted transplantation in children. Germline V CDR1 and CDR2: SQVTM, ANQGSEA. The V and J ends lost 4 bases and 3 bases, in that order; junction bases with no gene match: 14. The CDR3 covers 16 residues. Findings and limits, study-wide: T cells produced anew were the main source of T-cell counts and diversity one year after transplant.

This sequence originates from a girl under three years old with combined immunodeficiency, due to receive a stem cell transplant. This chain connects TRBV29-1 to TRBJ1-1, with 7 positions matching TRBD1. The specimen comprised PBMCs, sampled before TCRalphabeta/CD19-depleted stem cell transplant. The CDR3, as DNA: TGCAGCGTTGTAGGTTTGTTCGGACAGGTTTACACTGAAGCTTTCTTT. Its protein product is CSVVGLFGQVYTEAFF.